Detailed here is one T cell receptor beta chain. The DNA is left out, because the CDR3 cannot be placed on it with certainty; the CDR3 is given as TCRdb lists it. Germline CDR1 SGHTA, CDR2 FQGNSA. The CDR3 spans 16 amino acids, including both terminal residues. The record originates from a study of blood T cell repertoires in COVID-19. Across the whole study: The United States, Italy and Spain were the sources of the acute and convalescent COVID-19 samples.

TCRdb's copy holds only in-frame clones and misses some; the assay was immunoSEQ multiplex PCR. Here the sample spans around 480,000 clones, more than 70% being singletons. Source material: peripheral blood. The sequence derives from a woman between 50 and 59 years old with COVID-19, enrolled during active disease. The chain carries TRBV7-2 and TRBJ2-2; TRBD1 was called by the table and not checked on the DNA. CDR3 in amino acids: CASSFLWQGHTGELFF.